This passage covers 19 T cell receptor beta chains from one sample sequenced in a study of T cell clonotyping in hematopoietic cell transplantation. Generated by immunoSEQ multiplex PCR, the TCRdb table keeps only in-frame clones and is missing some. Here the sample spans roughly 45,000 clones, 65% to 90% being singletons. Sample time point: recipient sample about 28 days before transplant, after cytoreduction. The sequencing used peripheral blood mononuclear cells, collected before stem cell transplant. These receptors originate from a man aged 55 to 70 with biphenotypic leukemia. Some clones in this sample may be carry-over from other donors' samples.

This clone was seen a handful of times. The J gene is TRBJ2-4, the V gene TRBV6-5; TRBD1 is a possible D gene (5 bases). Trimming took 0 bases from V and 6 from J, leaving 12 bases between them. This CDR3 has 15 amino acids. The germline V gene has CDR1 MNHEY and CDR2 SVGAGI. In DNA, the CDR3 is TGTGCCAGCAGTTACTCGACTGGACAAGTAAACATTCAGTACTTC. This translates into CASSYSTGQVNIQYF.

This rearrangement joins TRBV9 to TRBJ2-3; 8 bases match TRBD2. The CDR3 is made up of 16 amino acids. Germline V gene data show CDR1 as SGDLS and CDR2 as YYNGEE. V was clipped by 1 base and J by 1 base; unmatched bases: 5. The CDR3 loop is CASSVRAGGRTDTQYF. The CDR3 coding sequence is TGTGCCAGCAGCGTAAGGGCGGGAGGACGCACAGATACGCAGTATTTT. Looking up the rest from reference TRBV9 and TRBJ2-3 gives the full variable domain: DSGVTQTPKHLITATGQRVTLRCSPRSGDLSVYWYQQSLDQGLQFLIQYYNGEERAKGNILERFSAQQFPDLHSELNLSSLELGDSALYFCASSVRAGGRTDTQYFGPGTRLTVL.

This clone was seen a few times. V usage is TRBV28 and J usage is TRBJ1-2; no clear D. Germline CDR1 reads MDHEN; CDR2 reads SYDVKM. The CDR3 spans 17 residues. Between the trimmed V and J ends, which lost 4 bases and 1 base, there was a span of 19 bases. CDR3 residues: CASSSTMDGLNNYGYTF. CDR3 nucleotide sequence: TGTGCCAGCAGTTCAACGATGGACGGCCTTAATAACTATGGCTACACCTTC.

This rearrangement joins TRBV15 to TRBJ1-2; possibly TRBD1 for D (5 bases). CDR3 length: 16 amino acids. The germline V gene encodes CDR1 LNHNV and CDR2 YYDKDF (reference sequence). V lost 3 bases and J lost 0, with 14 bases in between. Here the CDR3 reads CATSSQGQPANYGYTF. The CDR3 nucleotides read TGTGCCACCAGCAGTCAGGGCCAGCCCGCTAACTATGGCTACACCTTC.

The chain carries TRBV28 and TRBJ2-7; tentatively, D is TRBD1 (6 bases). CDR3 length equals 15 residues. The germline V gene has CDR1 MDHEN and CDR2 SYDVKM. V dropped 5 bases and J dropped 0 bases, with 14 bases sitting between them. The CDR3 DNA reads TGTGCCAGCAGTCCTTCAGGGGTTCTCTCCTACGAGCAGTACTTC. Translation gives CASSPSGVLSYEQYF.

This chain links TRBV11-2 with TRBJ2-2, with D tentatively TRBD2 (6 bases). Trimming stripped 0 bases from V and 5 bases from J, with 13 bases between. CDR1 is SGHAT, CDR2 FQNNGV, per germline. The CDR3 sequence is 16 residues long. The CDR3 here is CASSLDGTGETGELFF. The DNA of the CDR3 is TGTGCCAGCAGCTTAGATGGAACGGGAGAAACCGGGGAGCTGTTTTTT.

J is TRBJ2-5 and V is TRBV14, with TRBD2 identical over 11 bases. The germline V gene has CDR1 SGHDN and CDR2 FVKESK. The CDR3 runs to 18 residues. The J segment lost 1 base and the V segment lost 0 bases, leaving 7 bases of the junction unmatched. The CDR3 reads CASSQDMRLAGGQETQYF. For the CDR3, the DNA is TGTGCCAGCAGCCAAGATATGCGGCTAGCGGGAGGCCAAGAGACCCAGTACTTC.

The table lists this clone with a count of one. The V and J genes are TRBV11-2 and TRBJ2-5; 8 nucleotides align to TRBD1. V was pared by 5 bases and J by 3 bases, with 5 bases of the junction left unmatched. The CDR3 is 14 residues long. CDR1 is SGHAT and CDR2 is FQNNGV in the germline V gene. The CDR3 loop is CASSQDRVEETQYF. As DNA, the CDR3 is TGTGCCAGCAGCCAGGACAGGGTAGAAGAGACCCAGTACTTC.

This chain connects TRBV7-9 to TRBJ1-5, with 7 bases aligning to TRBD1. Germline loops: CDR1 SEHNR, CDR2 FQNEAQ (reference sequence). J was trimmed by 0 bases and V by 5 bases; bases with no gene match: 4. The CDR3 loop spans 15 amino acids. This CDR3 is CASSPTGYSNQPQHF. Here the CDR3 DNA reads TGTGCCAGCAGCCCGACAGGGTATAGCAATCAGCCCCAGCATTTT.

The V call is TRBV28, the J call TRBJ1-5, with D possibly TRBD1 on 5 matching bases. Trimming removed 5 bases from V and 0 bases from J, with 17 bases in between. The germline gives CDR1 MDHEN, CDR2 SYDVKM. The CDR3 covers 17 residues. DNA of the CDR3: TGTGCCAGCAGTATAGAGGGACCCTTCTATAGCAATCAGCCCCAGCATTTT. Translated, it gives CASSIEGPFYSNQPQHF.

This chain's CDR3 is CASSRTGGIGDTIYF. CDR3 DNA sequence: TGTGCCAGCAGTAGGACAGGGGGCATAGGGGACACCATATATTTT. This chain links TRBV6-5 with TRBJ1-3; 11 nucleotides match TRBD1. The germline gives CDR1 MNHEY, CDR2 SVGAGI. With 5 bases clipped from V and 8 bases from J, the junction kept 8 bases outside the gene matches. This CDR3 region has 15 residues.

The CDR3 sequence: CASRDRVTNYGYTF. For the CDR3, the DNA is TGTGCCAGCCGAGACAGGGTAACTAACTATGGCTACACCTTC. This chain links TRBV6-6 with TRBJ1-2, with TRBD1 matching 7 bases. Trimming took 8 bases from V and 0 from J; bases not matched to a gene: 6. This CDR3 has 14 amino acids. The V gene's germline CDR1 is MNHNY and CDR2 SVGAGI (reference sequence).

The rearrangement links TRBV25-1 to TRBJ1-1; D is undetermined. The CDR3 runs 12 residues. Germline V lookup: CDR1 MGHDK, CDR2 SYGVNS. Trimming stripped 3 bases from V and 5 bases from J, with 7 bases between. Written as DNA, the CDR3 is TGTGCCAGCAGTGAGGGGTTTACTGAAGCTTTCTTT. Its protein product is CASSEGFTEAFF.

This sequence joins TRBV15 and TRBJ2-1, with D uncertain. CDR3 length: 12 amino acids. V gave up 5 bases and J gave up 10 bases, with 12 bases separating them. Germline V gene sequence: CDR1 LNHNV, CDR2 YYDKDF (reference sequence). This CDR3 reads CATSGVRFEQFF. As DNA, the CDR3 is TGTGCCACCAGCGGGGTCAGGTTCGAGCAGTTCTTC.

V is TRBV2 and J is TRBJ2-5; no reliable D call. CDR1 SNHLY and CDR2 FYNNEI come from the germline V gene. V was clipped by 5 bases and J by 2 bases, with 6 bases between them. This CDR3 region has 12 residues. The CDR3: CASSWGQETQYF. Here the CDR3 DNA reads TGTGCCAGCAGTTGGGGACAAGAGACCCAGTACTTC.

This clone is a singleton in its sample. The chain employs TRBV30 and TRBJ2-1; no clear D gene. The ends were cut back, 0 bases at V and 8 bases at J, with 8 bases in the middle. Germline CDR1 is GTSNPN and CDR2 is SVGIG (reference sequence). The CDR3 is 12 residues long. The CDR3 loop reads CAWSVSWDEQFF. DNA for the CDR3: TGTGCCTGGAGTGTTAGTTGGGATGAGCAGTTCTTC.

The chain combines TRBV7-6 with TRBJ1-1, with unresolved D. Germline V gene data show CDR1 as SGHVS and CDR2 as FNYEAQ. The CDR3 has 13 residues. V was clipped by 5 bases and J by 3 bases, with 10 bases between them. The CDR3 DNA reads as TGTGCCAGCAGCCCGGGCGGGGACACTGAAGCTTTCTTT. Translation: CASSPGGDTEAFF.

Here the CDR3 DNA reads TGTGCCAGCAGTTTTGTGGACCGATACGAGCAGTACTTC. Translated: CASSFVDRYEQYF. The chain has TRBV6-6 and TRBJ2-7; D is unclear. Germline CDR1 and CDR2: MNHNY and SVGAGI (reference sequence). V was trimmed by 4 bases and J by 4 bases, leaving 11 bases between them. This CDR3 is built from 13 residues.

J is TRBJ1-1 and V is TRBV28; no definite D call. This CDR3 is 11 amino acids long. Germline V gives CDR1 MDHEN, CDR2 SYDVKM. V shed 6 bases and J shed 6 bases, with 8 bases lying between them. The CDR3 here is CASSSWSEAFF. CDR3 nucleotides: TGTGCCAGCAGCTCCTGGTCTGAAGCTTTCTTT.